This T cell receptor beta chain was identified in a study of a mutant IDH1 vaccine in newly diagnosed glioma. At the level of the study: Most had both radiotherapy and temozolomide beforehand; others had only one.

Time point noted: week 5, during vaccination. Vaccine doses each comprised 300 ug of mutant IDH1 20-mer peptide, with topical imiquimod. New IDH1-mutant, ATRX-lost WHO grade 3 or 4 astrocytomas occurred in donors. Note on this clone: Antigen: not known.

The table came from immunoSEQ multiplex PCR; TCRdb's copy has only in-frame clones and leaves some out. The table lists around 49,000 clones, just under 80% of them singletons, with around 4.9% in the top ten. Germline values: CDR1 LNHDA, CDR2 SQIVND (reference sequence). This CDR3 spans 14 amino acids. V lost 8 bases and J lost 4; bases outside the gene matches: 7. This specimen was PBMCs, taken from a glioma patient whose treatment included an IDH1 peptide vaccine. The chain links TRBV19 to TRBJ2-2; TRBD1 matches at 7 bases. This clonotype was obtained from a man aged 45-65 years with glioma. The CDR3 loop reads CASVGTERTGELFF. CDR3 nucleotide sequence: TGTGCCAGTGTCGGGACAGAGCGCACCGGGGAGCTGTTTTTT.